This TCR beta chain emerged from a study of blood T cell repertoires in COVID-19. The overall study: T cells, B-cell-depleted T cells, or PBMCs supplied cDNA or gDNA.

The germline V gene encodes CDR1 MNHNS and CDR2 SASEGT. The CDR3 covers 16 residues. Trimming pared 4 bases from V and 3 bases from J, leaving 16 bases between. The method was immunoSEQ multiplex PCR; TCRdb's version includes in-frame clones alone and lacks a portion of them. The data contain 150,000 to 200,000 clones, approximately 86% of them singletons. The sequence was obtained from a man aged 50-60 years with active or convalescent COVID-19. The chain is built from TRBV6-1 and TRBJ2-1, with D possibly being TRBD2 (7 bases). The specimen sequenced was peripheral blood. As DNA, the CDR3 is TGTGCCAGCAGTGCTAGTGGCGGGGGCTTCTACAATGAGCAGTTCTTC. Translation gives CASSASGGGFYNEQFF.